Shown below are 32 T cell receptor beta chains from a single sample sequenced in a study of graft-versus-host responses after intestinal transplantation. Assay: immunoSEQ multiplex PCR; the TCRdb copy retains only in-frame clones and omits some. This sample yields 99,000 or so clones, of which 86% are seen a single time; over 1.3% belongs to the top ten. Sequenced here: PBMCs, sampled 255 days after intestinal transplant. The receptors stem from a human patient who received an intestinal transplant, so some T cells may come from the graft donor.

The rearrangement links TRBV6-5 to TRBJ2-1; 10 nucleotides line up with TRBD1. After removal of 6 bases from V and 6 bases from J, the junction contained 8 bases not matched to a gene. CDR3 length: 15 amino acids. Germline-derived CDR1 and CDR2 are MNHEY and SVGAGI. CDR3 loop: CASSNDRGHGNEQFF. Here the CDR3 DNA reads TGTGCCAGCAGCAATGACAGGGGGCATGGCAATGAGCAGTTCTTC.

This chain connects TRBV28 to TRBJ1-2, with 10 bases that match TRBD1. The germline V gene has CDR1 MDHEN and CDR2 SYDVKM. The CDR3 runs 15 residues. The ends lost 7 bases at V and 0 bases at J; junction bases unmatched: 5. The CDR3 reads CASTPDRGSNYGYTF. The CDR3 region has the DNA TGTGCCAGCACTCCGGACAGGGGGTCTAACTATGGCTACACCTTC.

The rearrangement uses TRBV5-1 and TRBJ2-2, with unresolved D. The CDR3 runs 18 residues. V shed 2 bases and J shed 0 bases, with 17 bases lying between them. Per germline, CDR1 SGHRS and CDR2 YFSETQ. CDR3 nucleotides: TGCGCCAGCAGCTTTGGGTTGCCTGGGTCCCCGAACACCGGGGAGCTGTTTTTT. This gives the protein CASSFGLPGSPNTGELFF.

The chain recombines TRBV29-1 with TRBJ1-1; D ambiguous. The CDR3 loop spans 11 amino acids. Deletions cut 3 bases from V and 1 base from J, with 3 bases between. CDR1 and CDR2 from the germline V gene are SQVTM and ANQGSEA. CDR3 sequence (DNA): TGCAGCGTTGACGGGAACACTGAAGCTTTCTTT. It is translated as CSVDGNTEAFF. Looking up the rest from reference TRBV29-1 and TRBJ1-1 gives the full variable domain: SAVISQKPSRDICQRGTSLTIQCQVDSQVTMMFWYRQQPGQSLTLIATANQGSEATYESGFVIDKFPISRPNLTFSTLTVSNMSPEDSSIYLCSVDGNTEAFFGQGTRLTVV.

The V call is TRBV5-5, the J call TRBJ1-1, with D possibly TRBD1 on 5 matching bases. Trimming stripped 0 bases from V and 3 bases from J, with 15 bases between. CDR3 length: 16 amino acids. Germline-derived CDR1 and CDR2 are SGHKS and YYEKEE (reference sequence). CDR3 nucleotide sequence: TGTGCCAGCAGCTTGGCAGTAGGGCAGGGAGACACTGAAGCTTTCTTT. The encoded protein is CASSLAVGQGDTEAFF.

This clone appeared a single time. The chain carries TRBV6-5 and TRBJ2-2; D gene unclear. This CDR3 spans 15 amino acids. From germline, CDR1 is MNHEY and CDR2 SVGAGI. Trimming cost V 10 bases and J 3 bases, with 18 bases left between them. The CDR3 loop is CATSQPIRDTGELFF. The CDR3 DNA reads TGTGCCACCTCACAACCTATTAGGGACACCGGGGAGCTGTTTTTT.

CDR3 sequence reads: CASSYLPGEADEQFF. The CDR3 DNA is TGTGCCAGCAGTTACCTCCCAGGGGAGGCAGATGAGCAGTTCTTC. The rearrangement uses TRBV6-5 and TRBJ2-1; D could derive from TRBD1 or TRBD2 (6 bases each). V lost 2 bases, J lost 8 bases, and 16 bases lay in between. Germline-derived CDR1 and CDR2 are MNHEY and SVGAGI. The CDR3 extends over 15 amino acids.

The CDR3 here is CASSQVAGGLSNEQFF. The CDR3 DNA sequence: TGCGCCAGCAGCCAGGTAGCGGGGGGGCTATCCAATGAGCAGTTCTTC. The genes are TRBV4-1 and TRBJ2-1; 11 bases agree with TRBD2. CDR3 length: 16 residues. Germline CDR1 MGHRA, CDR2 YSYEKL. V dropped 3 bases and J dropped 6; count of bases not matched to a gene: 7.

V gene TRBV2 combines with J gene TRBJ1-6; 7 nucleotides agree with TRBD1. V gave up 8 bases and J gave up 5 bases; unmatched junction bases: 9. The CDR3 runs 15 residues. Per the germline V gene, CDR1 is SNHLY and CDR2 is FYNNEI. CDR3 nucleotides: TGTGCCAGCGCCCTCCGCGGGACAGATAATTCACCCCTCCACTTT. Residues: CASALRGTDNSPLHF.

In nucleotides, the CDR3 is TGCGCCAGCAGCTTGGTAGGGGACACTAGCACAGATACGCAGTATTTT. Protein sequence: CASSLVGDTSTDTQYF. This chain joins TRBV5-1 and TRBJ2-3; D might be TRBD1 (6 bases). The CDR3 has 16 residues. The V end lost 0 bases, the J end lost 0 bases, and 11 bases lay between the germline ends. Germline CDR1 is SGHRS and CDR2 is YFSETQ.

The chain carries TRBV6-5 and TRBJ1-5; D unclear. Trimming removed 0 bases at V and 9 bases at J, with 9 bases between. Germline CDR1 MNHEY, CDR2 SVGAGI. The CDR3 is made up of 13 amino acids. CDR3 coding DNA: TGTGCCAGCAGTTACTCCGGTACCGCGCCCCAGCATTTT. Translated: CASSYSGTAPQHF.

The J gene is TRBJ1-2, the V gene TRBV28; 11 nucleotides match TRBD1. Germline loops: CDR1 MDHEN, CDR2 SYDVKM. This CDR3 region has 15 residues. The junction had 3 bases not matched to a gene; V was cut back by 3 bases and J by 3 bases. The CDR3 DNA follows: TGTGCCAGCAGTTTTAGGGACAGGGGGTACTATGGCTACACCTTC. Its translation: CASSFRDRGYYGYTF.

The V call is TRBV5-8, the J call TRBJ2-2; D remains ambiguous. This CDR3 is 15 amino acids long. Germline-derived CDR1 and CDR2 are SGHTS and YDEGEE. The ends were cut back, 1 base at V and 0 bases at J, with 7 bases in the middle. CDR3 DNA: TGTGCCAGCAGCTTGATACGGTCGAACACCGGGGAGCTGTTTTTT. This translates into CASSLIRSNTGELFF.

The chain uses TRBV6-6 and TRBJ2-7; perhaps TRBD2 as D (5 bases). The CDR3 runs to 13 residues. Germline V CDR1 and CDR2: MNHNY, SVGAGI (reference sequence). V lost 2 bases, J lost 5 bases, and 10 bases lay in between. The CDR3 sequence is CASSYGPGDEQYF. Written as DNA, the CDR3 is TGTGCCAGCAGTTACGGGCCCGGGGACGAGCAGTACTTC.

The rearrangement links TRBV9 to TRBJ2-3; 7 bases fit TRBD1. CDR1 and CDR2 (germline): SGDLS, YYNGEE. CDR3 length: 19 residues. V lost 0 bases, J lost 2 bases, and 15 bases stayed unmatched. Here the CDR3 DNA reads TGTGCCAGCAGCGTAGACATCAGGGGGTGGGCAGGGCACACAGATACGCAGTATTTT. It specifies CASSVDIRGWAGHTDTQYF.

The V and J genes are TRBV5-1 and TRBJ1-4; 8 bases are shared with TRBD1. Per germline, CDR1 SGHRS and CDR2 YFSETQ. This CDR3 is 15 amino acids long. V shed 4 bases and J 0 bases; nucleotides not matched to a gene: 2. Here the CDR3 DNA reads TGCGCCAGCAGCCCGGACAGGGCAACTAATGAAAAACTGTTTTTT. Translating it yields CASSPDRATNEKLFF.

The chain employs TRBV7-3 and TRBJ2-7, with TRBD2 identical over 10 bases. The CDR3 has 13 amino acids. After removal of 5 bases from V and 4 bases from J, the junction contained 2 bases not matched to a gene. The germline gives CDR1 SGHTA, CDR2 FQGTGA. CDR3 DNA: TGTGCCAGCAGCGCGACTAGCGGGTACGAGCAGTACTTC. This encodes CASSATSGYEQYF.

The gene calls are TRBV7-9 and TRBJ2-7; 9 positions agree with TRBD1. The ends lost 4 bases at V and 3 bases at J; junction bases unmatched: 4. The germline CDR1 and CDR2 sequences are SEHNR and FQNEAQ (reference sequence). This CDR3 has 14 amino acids. As DNA, the CDR3 is TGTGCCAGCAGCTCCGGGACAGGGCACTACGAGCAGTACGTC. Translated: CASSSGTGHYEQYV.

V is TRBV28 and J is TRBJ1-2; D is undetermined. V lost 3 bases and J 8 bases, leaving 16 bases between the germline ends. CDR3 size: 14 residues. CDR1 MDHEN and CDR2 SYDVKM come from the germline V gene. The CDR3 DNA reads as TGTGCCAGCAGTTTCGGGTTGAGGAGTCTGGGCTACACCTTC. Translation: CASSFGLRSLGYTF.

The rearrangement links TRBV27 to TRBJ1-2; TRBD1 matches at 12 bases. Trimming removed 2 bases from V and 9 bases from J; junction bases left unmatched: 1. The germline CDR1 and CDR2 sequences are MNHEY and SMNVEV (reference sequence). The CDR3 extends over 13 amino acids. The CDR3 reads CASSLGTGGSYTF. The DNA for the CDR3 is TGTGCCAGCAGTTTAGGGACAGGGGGCAGCTACACCTTC.

This clone was seen a single time. This chain joins TRBV14 and TRBJ1-2; D not resolved. The CDR3 totals 13 residues. Germline V gives CDR1 SGHDN, CDR2 FVKESK. Trimming removed 2 bases from V and 0 bases from J, with 4 bases in between. CDR3 amino acids: CASSQNPNYGYTF. Written as DNA, the CDR3 is TGTGCCAGCAGCCAAAACCCTAACTATGGCTACACCTTC. The whole variable domain, remainder taken from reference TRBV14 and TRBJ1-2, is EAGVTQFPSHSVIEKGQTVTLRCDPISGHDNLYWYRRVMGKEIKFLLHFVKESKQDESGMPNNRFLAERTGGTYSTLKVQPAELEDSGVYFCASSQNPNYGYTFGSGTRLTVV.

The rearrangement links TRBV5-5 to TRBJ2-2; D not resolved. This CDR3 is 14 amino acids long. The ends were cut back, 1 base at V and 3 bases at J, with 7 bases in the middle. Germline CDR1 SGHKS, CDR2 YYEKEE (reference sequence). The CDR3 nucleotides are TGTGCCAGCAGCTTGTTCAGGCACACCGGGGAGCTGTTTTTT. Protein sequence: CASSLFRHTGELFF. Together with reference TRBV5-5 and TRBJ2-2, the CDR3 gives the full variable domain: DAGVTQSPTHLIKTRGQQVTLRCSPISGHKSVSWYQQVLGQGPQFIFQYYEKEERGRGNFPDRFSARQFPNYSSELNVNALLLGDSALYLCASSLFRHTGELFFGEGSRLTVL.

The V call is TRBV19, the J call TRBJ2-2; D possibly corresponds to TRBD2 (6 bases). CDR1 and CDR2 (germline): LNHDA, SQIVND (reference sequence). The CDR3 length is 17 residues. V was shortened by 7 bases and J by 1 base, with 19 bases between the two germline ends. Here the CDR3 DNA reads TGTGCCAGTACCCGATTCTACGGGACTCTGAACACCGGGGAGCTGTTTTTT. Translated, it gives CASTRFYGTLNTGELFF.

This rearrangement joins TRBV19 to TRBJ2-5, with 8 bases that match TRBD2. CDR3 size: 11 residues. The germline gives CDR1 LNHDA, CDR2 SQIVND (reference sequence). The CDR3 protein is CASGVQETQYF. The CDR3 DNA reads TGTGCTAGCGGGGTACAAGAGACCCAGTACTTC. Drawing the rest from reference TRBV19 and TRBJ2-5, the complete variable domain is DGGITQSPKYLFRKEGQNVTLSCEQNLNHDAMYWYRQDPGQGLRLIYYSQIVNDFQKGDIAEGYSVSREKKESFPLTVTSAQKNPTAFYLCASGVQETQYFGPGTRLLVL.

V gene TRBV4-3 combines with J gene TRBJ1-2; 7 nucleotides line up with TRBD1. The length of the CDR3 is 15 residues. Per the germline V gene, CDR1 is LGHNA and CDR2 is YSLEER. V lost 5 bases, J lost 8 bases, and 14 bases stayed unmatched. The CDR3 loop reads CASSGDWGDRDGYTF. For the CDR3, the DNA is TGCGCCAGCAGCGGAGACTGGGGGGACAGAGACGGCTACACCTTC.

This clone has only a few counts. This sample includes further DNA sequences coding for the same CDR3. This chain connects TRBV7-9 to TRBJ1-1; no reliable D call. This CDR3 is built from 13 residues. V lost 1 base and J 4 bases, leaving 7 bases between the germline ends. The germline CDR1 and CDR2 sequences are SEHNR and FQNEAQ (reference sequence). Here the CDR3 reads CASSLEGGTEAFF. Written as DNA, the CDR3 is TGTGCCAGCAGCTTAGAGGGTGGCACTGAAGCTTTCTTT. The whole variable domain, filled in from reference TRBV7-9 and TRBJ1-1, reads DTGVSQNPRHKITKRGQNVTFRCDPISEHNRLYWYRQTLGQGPEFLTYFQNEAQLEKSRLLSDRFSAERPKGSFSTLEIQRTEQGDSAMYLCASSLEGGTEAFFGQGTRLTVV.

This clone appeared a few times. The rearrangement joins TRBV5-1 to TRBJ1-3, with a weak D call TRBD1 (6 bases). Germline values: CDR1 SGHRS, CDR2 YFSETQ. Deletions cut 4 bases from V and 0 bases from J, with 17 bases between. The CDR3 is made up of 17 amino acids. CDR3 sequence reads: CASSRGGLGSSGNTIYF. CDR3 DNA sequence: TGCGCCAGCAGCAGGGGGGGACTAGGTTCCTCTGGAAACACCATATATTTT.

The chain combines TRBV6-5 with TRBJ1-4; 7 positions match TRBD1. The J segment lost 6 bases and the V segment lost 6 bases, leaving 7 bases of the junction unmatched. There are 14 residues in the CDR3. The germline gives CDR1 MNHEY, CDR2 SVGAGI. The CDR3, as DNA: TGTGCCAGCAGCCGACAGGGTAGCGATGAAAAACTGTTTTTT. Translating gives CASSRQGSDEKLFF.

V usage is TRBV19 and J usage is TRBJ1-2; possibly TRBD1 for D (6 bases). V shed 4 bases and J shed 6 bases, with 12 bases lying between them. Germline-derived CDR1 and CDR2 are LNHDA and SQIVND (reference sequence). The CDR3 length is 13 residues. CDR3 residues: CASSRTASHGYTF. CDR3 coding DNA: TGTGCCAGTAGTAGGACAGCGTCCCATGGCTACACCTTC.

The chain links TRBV19 to TRBJ2-7; 12 nucleotides match TRBD2. Trimming removed 2 bases from V and 5 bases from J; junction bases left unmatched: 13. Per the germline V gene, CDR1 is LNHDA and CDR2 is SQIVND (reference sequence). CDR3 length: 18 residues. The CDR3 nucleotides read TGTGCCAGTAGTATAAACCCTCCGGGACTAGCGGGCCGCAACGAGCAGTACTTC. It translates to CASSINPPGLAGRNEQYF.

To note about this clone: Germline and junction disagree at one end, which may indicate a read error. The rearrangement uses TRBV7-9 and TRBJ1-5; D not resolved. CDR3 size: 12 residues. From germline, CDR1 is SEHNR and CDR2 FQNEAQ (reference sequence). CDR3 amino acids: CTSSLDNQPQHF. The CDR3 DNA follows: TGTACCAGCAGCTTAGACAATCAGCCCCAGCATTTT.

The chain has TRBV4-3 and TRBJ2-2, with D uncertain. V lost 4 bases and J lost 1, with 16 bases in between. CDR1 LGHNA and CDR2 YSLEER come from the germline V gene. This CDR3 has 17 residues. This chain's CDR3 is CASSRSTRLGNTGELFF. The CDR3 DNA is TGCGCCAGCAGCCGAAGTACTCGCCTTGGGAACACCGGGGAGCTGTTTTTT.